This is a list of T cell receptor beta chains from one sample in a study of T cell changes during pregnancy in multiple sclerosis. Using immunoSEQ multiplex PCR, the repertoire was profiled, and TCRdb retains in-frame clones only, with some absent. This table holds 70,000 or so clones, 80% to 95% found once. The sample was peripheral blood, taken in the third trimester of pregnancy. These receptors came from a female donor in good health, enrolled as a control in a pregnancy study. Each CDR3 is given with its conserved first and last residue. D genes are given only for firm matches. Part of the rows lack a size; the others show once, few, many or a class for expanded clones.

cdr3_nt	cdr3_aa	clone_size	d_call	cdr3_length	v_call	j_call
TGTGCCACCAGCAGATCGTATCAGACAGACAGCTCTGGGGCCAACGTCCTGACTTTC	CATSRSYQTDSSGANVLTF	NA	NA	19	TRBV15	TRBJ2-6
TGTGCCAGCAGCTTAGTGGCGGGATCCTACAATGAGCAGTTCTTC	CASSLVAGSYNEQFF	NA	NA	15	TRBV7-2	TRBJ2-1
TGCGCCAGCAGCCGAAGCGGGGACTTCACAGATACGCAGTATTTT	CASSRSGDFTDTQYF	NA	TRBD2	15	TRBV5-1	TRBJ2-3
TGTGCCAGCAGAGGACAGGCGGACACCATATATTTT	CASRGQADTIYF	NA	TRBD1	12	TRBV28	TRBJ1-3
TGTGCCTGGAGTACTGCAACTAATGAAAAACTGTTTTTT	CAWSTATNEKLFF	NA	NA	13	TRBV30	TRBJ1-4
TGTGCCAGCTCACCACTCGGACAACCCCAAGAGACCCAGTACTTC	CASSPLGQPQETQYF	once	NA	15	TRBV18	TRBJ2-5
TGTGCCAGCAGCTTACGGACTAGCGGGAGGGCCACTGAGCAGTTCTTC	CASSLRTSGRATEQFF	NA	TRBD2	16	TRBV7-6	TRBJ2-1
TGTGCCAGCTCACCGGACAGGCTAGGAGGCAATCAGCCCCAGCATTTT	CASSPDRLGGNQPQHF	once	TRBD1	16	TRBV18	TRBJ1-5
TGTGCCAGCAGCTTACAGGGGGCGTCTCCTCTGCAGTACTTC	CASSLQGASPLQYF	NA	TRBD1	14	TRBV5-4	TRBJ2-7
TGCGCCAGCAGCCACCCAGCCCCGGCAGGGGCGTATTCACCCCTCCACTTT	CASSHPAPAGAYSPLHF	NA	NA	17	TRBV4-1	TRBJ1-6
TGCGCCAGCAGCCAAGAAGGGCCCGGGGTAGCGAAGGGAAATGAGCAGTTCTTC	CASSQEGPGVAKGNEQFF	NA	NA	18	TRBV4-1	TRBJ2-1
TGTGCCAGCAGCTCCTTTTCCAGCCGGGCCCAGTACTTC	CASSSFSSRAQYF	once	NA	13	TRBV7-3	TRBJ2-5
TGTGCCTGGAGTATGGTGGACAGTGCTGGAAACACCATATATTTT	CAWSMVDSAGNTIYF	NA	NA	15	TRBV30	TRBJ1-3
TGTGCCATCAGTGAGTGGGGAGGGGCCGACTATGGCTACACCTTC	CAISEWGGADYGYTF	NA	NA	15	TRBV10-3	TRBJ1-2
TGTGCCAGCAATAATAGGTTAGCGGGTCAAGAGACCCAGTACTTC	CASNNRLAGQETQYF	NA	TRBD2	15	TRBV5-8	TRBJ2-5
TGTGCCAGCAGTACACAGGGGGGCCAAGAGACCCAGTACTTC	CASSTQGGQETQYF	NA	TRBD1	14	TRBV28	TRBJ2-5
TGTGCCAGCAGCAGTTCTTACTTATGGGAGGATGGGTACAATGAGCAGTTCTTC	CASSSSYLWEDGYNEQFF	NA	NA	18	TRBV21-1	TRBJ2-1
TGCGCCAGCAGCGGGACAGCAGATACGCAGTATTTT	CASSGTADTQYF	NA	TRBD1	12	TRBV4-1	TRBJ2-3
TGTGCCAGCAGCCGCGATCACGTCGCTAATGAAAAACTGTTTTTT	CASSRDHVANEKLFF	NA	NA	15	TRBV6-6	TRBJ1-4
TGCGCCAGCAGCCTCCAAACGGGACTCAGCTATAATTCACCCCTCCACTTT	CASSLQTGLSYNSPLHF	NA	NA	17	TRBV4-1	TRBJ1-6
TGTGCCAGTAGTCCCAAAGGACAGGGATGGACAGGGGGGACCCAGTACTTC	CASSPKGQGWTGGTQYF	NA	TRBD1	17	TRBV19	TRBJ2-5
TGTGCCAGCACCACTGGCGGGGGGCACAATGAGCAGTTCTTC	CASTTGGGHNEQFF	NA	TRBD2	14	TRBV11-2	TRBJ2-1
TGCGCCAGCAGCCAAGATTGGGACAGAAACACTGAAGCTTTCTTT	CASSQDWDRNTEAFF	once	TRBD1	15	TRBV4-1	TRBJ1-1
TGTGCCAGCAGCTGGGGGGTAAAGGCGGTCTTC	CASSWGVKAVF	NA	NA	11	TRBV5-4	TRBJ2-1
TGTGCCAGCAAGGCTGCTAGCGGACTCACAGATACGCAGTATTTT	CASKAASGLTDTQYF	NA	TRBD2	15	TRBV7-3	TRBJ2-3
TGTGCCAGCACAGACAGGAACTATGGCTACACCTTC	CASTDRNYGYTF	NA	NA	12	TRBV7-2	TRBJ1-2
TGTGCCACCTCACTAGCACTGTCAGATACGCAGTATTTT	CATSLALSDTQYF	NA	NA	13	TRBV5-4	TRBJ2-3
TGCGCCAGCAGCAAACCTAGCGGGGGGGATGAGCAGTTCTTC	CASSKPSGGDEQFF	NA	TRBD2	14	TRBV5-1	TRBJ2-1
TGTGCCAGCAGCGTACGGGACAGCATCAATCAGCCCCAGCATTTT	CASSVRDSINQPQHF	NA	TRBD1	15	TRBV7-2	TRBJ1-5
TGTGCCAGCAGTGAAGGGATTGAGGCGGGCTTC	CASSEGIEAGF	NA	NA	11	TRBV6-1	TRBJ2-7
TGTGCCAGCAGCTTATTCCCCGGGACAGGGGTTTTAGGACAGAATGAGCAGTTCTTC	CASSLFPGTGVLGQNEQFF	once	TRBD1	19	TRBV11-3	TRBJ2-1
TGTGCCAGCAGCGTACACCGGGGGGTGGAGCTTCAGTTCTTC	CASSVHRGVELQFF	NA	TRBD2	14	TRBV9	TRBJ2-1
TGTGCCAGCAGCTTAACCAGAAACACCGGGGAGCTGTTTTTT	CASSLTRNTGELFF	NA	NA	14	TRBV7-3	TRBJ2-2
TGTGCCAGCAGTTCCAGGGCAGCAGGGGCTGGTGAAAAACTGTTTTTT	CASSSRAAGAGEKLFF	NA	NA	16	TRBV28	TRBJ1-4
TGTGCCAGCAGACGACCTAGCGAGTGGGGCGACTACAATGAGCAGTTCTTC	CASRRPSEWGDYNEQFF	NA	NA	17	TRBV7-9	TRBJ2-1
TGTGCCTGGAGTGCTGAGACCCAGTACTTC	CAWSAETQYF	NA	NA	10	TRBV30	TRBJ2-5
TGTGCCAGCAGAGCAAGCCCCGCCGATACGCAGTATTTT	CASRASPADTQYF	NA	NA	13	TRBV7-9	TRBJ2-3
TGTGCCACCAGGGGGGCTAGCGGCAACAATGAGCAGTTCTTC	CATRGASGNNEQFF	few	NA	14	TRBV15	TRBJ2-1
TGCAGCGTTGACGCGGTGAGCTCCTACAATGAGCAGTTCTTC	CSVDAVSSYNEQFF	once	NA	14	TRBV29-1	TRBJ2-1
TGTGCCAGCAGTTTATTCTCTACAGCTGGTACCCAGTACTTC	CASSLFSTAGTQYF	NA	NA	14	TRBV28	TRBJ2-5